Following are 24 T cell receptor beta chains from one sample sequenced in a study of CD8+CD57+ T cells in acquired aplastic anemia. TCR beta VDJ combinations and CDR3 sequences were profiled from genomic DNA. TCRdb recomputed calls from the reads with MiXCR, one row per CDR3 protein. Altogether about 220,000 distinct CDR3 sequences are present, 30% to 35% being singletons, with the ten largest covering 0.95% to 1.2%. Sequencing used sorted CD4+, CD8+, or CD8+CD57+ T cells (not recorded which) from PBMCs. These receptors were obtained from a human donor in good health, serving as a control.

This clonotype has a count of ten or more. This clone may be a read error of a much larger clone one base away. This sequence joins TRBV7-9 and TRBJ1-2; 8 bases are shared with TRBD1. Germline V gene lookup returns CDR1 SEHNR and CDR2 FQNEAQ (reference sequence). The CDR3 is made up of 13 amino acids. Trimming removed 5 bases from V and 7 bases from J; junction bases left unmatched: 6. In DNA form, the CDR3 reads TGTGCCAGCAGCACCCCAGGGGGCACTGGCTACACCTTC. Encoded protein: CASSTPGGTGYTF.

This clonotype has at least ten counts. This chain connects TRBV7-9 to TRBJ1-5; 9 positions match TRBD1. V was clipped by 2 bases and J by 8 bases; unmatched bases: 7. CDR1 is SEHNR and CDR2 is FQNEAQ in the germline V gene (reference sequence). The CDR3 is made up of 15 amino acids. Here the CDR3 DNA reads TGTGCCAGCAGCTTAATGGGGACAGGGCAAGAGCCCCAGCATTTT. As protein: CASSLMGTGQEPQHF.

Notes on this clonotype: A much larger clone differs by one base, so this may be a read error. CDR3 DNA sequence: TGTGCCATCAGGGACACTCGCCCTGAAGCTTTCTTT. Amino acid sequence: CAIRDTRPEAFF. This rearrangement joins TRBV10-3 to TRBJ1-1, with TRBD1 as a possible D gene (5 bases). Germline values: CDR1 ENHRY, CDR2 SYGVKD. CDR3 length equals 12 residues. V was shortened by 6 bases and J by 6 bases, with 11 bases between the two germline ends.

With regard to this clonotype: A much larger clone differs by one base, so this may be a read error. V and J are TRBV11-1 and TRBJ1-2; 8 nucleotides match TRBD1. Germline V gene data show CDR1 as SGHAT and CDR2 as FQDESV (reference sequence). Trimming removed 3 bases from V and 0 bases from J; junction bases left unmatched: 9. CDR3 size: 17 residues. This CDR3 reads CASSLSGTGLANYGYTF. CDR3 DNA sequence: TGTGCCAGCAGCTTGTCCGGGACAGGCCTTGCTAACTATGGCTACACCTTC.

This clonotype was detected only once. The genes are TRBV5-8 and TRBJ2-5; D might be TRBD2 (6 bases). V lost 0 bases and J lost 6, with 15 bases in between. Per germline, CDR1 SGHTS and CDR2 YDEGEE. The length of the CDR3 is 15 residues. The CDR3 spells CASSLGLVMTKTQYF. In DNA form, the CDR3 reads TGTGCCAGCAGCTTGGGACTAGTCATGACAAAGACCCAGTACTTC. Combining the CDR3 with reference TRBV5-8 and TRBJ2-5 gives the whole variable domain EAGVTQSPTHLIKTRGQQATLRCSPISGHTSVYWYQQALGLGLQFLLWYDEGEERNRGNFPPRFSGRQFPNYSSELNVNALELEDSALYLCASSLGLVMTKTQYFGPGTRLLVL.

Ten or more counts support this clonotype. The chain is built from TRBV2 and TRBJ1-3, with no clear D. Germline V gene lookup returns CDR1 SNHLY and CDR2 FYNNEI. The V and J ends lost 5 bases and 0 bases respectively, with 20 bases between them. The CDR3 loop spans 18 amino acids. CDR3 DNA: TGTGCCAGCAGTCTACGCGTACCTTTGCTACTCTCTGGAAACACCATATATTTT. Its protein is CASSLRVPLLLSGNTIYF.

This clonotype has a handful of counts. The V and J genes are TRBV11-2 and TRBJ2-7; no definite D call. Germline loops: CDR1 SGHAT, CDR2 FQNNGV. This CDR3 is built from 14 residues. The V end lost 9 bases, the J end lost 6 bases, and 21 bases lay between the germline ends. The CDR3 nucleotides are TGTGCCAGTAGTCCGACCGTGGCGGACCCCGAGCAGTACGTC. It encodes CASSPTVADPEQYV.

This clonotype appeared a few times. The chain uses TRBV3-1 and TRBJ2-5; possibly TRBD1 for D (6 bases). The V end lost 4 bases, the J end lost 0 bases, and 15 bases lay between the germline ends. This CDR3 comprises 16 residues. Germline CDR1 is LGHDT and CDR2 is YNNKEL (reference sequence). CDR3 in amino acids: CASSRRTDPYQETQYF. The CDR3 DNA is TGTGCCAGCAGCCGTCGGACAGATCCGTACCAAGAGACCCAGTACTTC.

At least ten counts were recorded for this clonotype. The chain uses TRBV2 and TRBJ1-2, with D unresolved. The germline V gene has CDR1 SNHLY and CDR2 FYNNEI. V was shortened by 1 base and J by 6 bases, with 9 bases between the two germline ends. This CDR3 has 13 residues. The CDR3, as DNA: TGTGCCAGCAGTGAAGGTGCGGGGAATGGCTACACCTTC. This translates into CASSEGAGNGYTF.

This clonotype was counted many times. The J gene is TRBJ1-2, the V gene TRBV29-1, with TRBD1 matching over 8 bases. This CDR3 is built from 13 residues. CDR1 is SQVTM, CDR2 ANQGSEA, per germline. J gave up 6 bases and V 3 bases, and 6 bases lay outside the gene matches. CDR3 sequence: CSVDHRTGNGYTF. CDR3 coding DNA: TGCAGCGTTGATCATAGGACAGGGAATGGCTACACCTTC. Full variable domain (outside the CDR3, taken from reference TRBV29-1 and TRBJ1-2): SAVISQKPSRDICQRGTSLTIQCQVDSQVTMMFWYRQQPGQSLTLIATANQGSEATYESGFVIDKFPISRPNLTFSTLTVSNMSPEDSSIYLCSVDHRTGNGYTFGSGTRLTVV.

The table lists this clonotype with a few counts. This chain uses TRBV24-1 with TRBJ2-1; tentatively, D is TRBD1 or TRBD2 (5 bases each). Per the germline V gene, CDR1 is KGHDR and CDR2 is SFDVKD. Trimming took 12 bases from V and 4 from J, leaving 21 bases between them. The length of the CDR3 is 15 residues. The CDR3 sequence is CAWSGVGTPYNEQFF. CDR3 bases: TGTGCCTGGAGTGGAGTCGGGACCCCTTACAATGAGCAGTTCTTC.

In this sample, this clonotype turned up once. This may arise from a read error, as a much more abundant clone is one base away. V usage is TRBV10-1 and J usage is TRBJ1-2; 7 bases are a match to TRBD1. The CDR3 contains 14 residues. Germline assignment: CDR1 WNHNN and CDR2 SYGVQD (reference sequence). CDR3 in amino acids: CVSSPGTASYGYTF. The CDR3 bases are TGTGTCAGCAGTCCCGGGACAGCTAGTTATGGCTACACCTTC.

This clonotype was detected only once. This may come from a read error, since a much larger clone is one base off. The chain has TRBV14 and TRBJ1-3, with D tentatively TRBD1 (5 bases). Germline-derived CDR1 and CDR2 are SGHDN and FVKESK. The length of the CDR3 is 17 residues. The chain's CDR3 is CASSPHRSRVSGNTVYF. As DNA, the CDR3 is TGTGCCAGCAGCCCTCATAGGTCCAGGGTGTCTGGAAACACCGTATATTTT.

This sequence joins TRBV10-1 and TRBJ2-7, with D maybe TRBD2 (5 bases). The CDR3 consists of 14 residues. CDR1 and CDR2 (germline): WNHNN, SYGVQD (reference sequence). V lost 9 bases and J 2 bases, leaving 17 bases between the germline ends. DNA for the CDR3: TGCGCCAGTTCCGGAACGGGGTCGGCCTACGAGCAGTACTTC. It encodes CASSGTGSAYEQYF.

This clonotype was detected ten times or more. The chain uses TRBV2 and TRBJ1-1; a possible D gene is TRBD1 (5 bases). This CDR3 is built from 12 residues. Trimming stripped 5 bases from V and 3 bases from J, with 7 bases between. In germline, CDR1 is SNHLY, CDR2 FYNNEI. CDR3 sequence reads: CASSSRDTEAFF. The CDR3 region has the DNA TGTGCCAGCAGTTCCAGGGACACTGAAGCTTTCTTT.

This clonotype occurred a few times. The CDR3: CASSVADRREAFF. The CDR3 DNA reads TGTGCCAGCAGCGTAGCCGACAGGCGTGAAGCTTTCTTT. The chain links TRBV9 to TRBJ1-1; D is perhaps TRBD1 (6 bases). In germline, CDR1 is SGDLS, CDR2 YYNGEE. Trimming removed 0 bases from V and 7 bases from J, with 10 bases in between. The CDR3 totals 13 residues.

The chain is built from TRBV7-6 and TRBJ1-5, with a tentative D call TRBD1 (6 bases). V lost 2 bases and J 6 bases, leaving 11 bases between the germline ends. Germline V gives CDR1 SGHVS, CDR2 FNYEAQ. The CDR3 totals 14 residues. The CDR3 is CASSLLTGGQPQHF. The CDR3 DNA sequence: TGTGCCAGCAGCTTACTGACAGGAGGTCAGCCCCAGCATTTT.

Ten or more counts support this clonotype. This chain joins TRBV20-1 and TRBJ2-1; D not certain. The CDR3 is made up of 11 amino acids. Germline V CDR1 and CDR2: DFQATT, SNEGSKA (reference sequence). The V end lost 1 base, the J end lost 8 bases, and 6 bases lay between the germline ends. The CDR3 is CSARVIHEQFF. The CDR3 DNA is TGCAGTGCTAGAGTTATCCATGAGCAGTTCTTC.

The sample holds one count of this clonotype. CDR3 in DNA: TGTGCCAGCAGCTTAGTCAGACACAATAATTCACCCCTCCACTTT. It specifies CASSLVRHNNSPLHF. V gene TRBV7-9 combines with J gene TRBJ1-6; D is ambiguous. Germline CDR1 is SEHNR and CDR2 is FQNEAQ (reference sequence). The CDR3 spans 15 residues. V gave up 1 base and J gave up 5 bases, with 9 bases separating them.

V and J are TRBV9 and TRBJ1-6; TRBD1 is a possible D gene (6 bases). The V gene lost 4 bases and the J gene lost 7 bases, with 15 bases spanning the gap. The germline CDR1 and CDR2 sequences are SGDLS and YYNGEE. The CDR3 runs 15 residues. The CDR3 sequence: CASSHVGQGNSPLHF. The CDR3 DNA reads as TGTGCCAGCAGCCATGTGGGCCAGGGGAATTCACCCCTCCACTTT.

This clonotype was detected many times. The rearrangement uses TRBV10-2 and TRBJ2-5; D is perhaps TRBD1 (6 bases). Germline CDR1 reads WSHSY; CDR2 reads SAAADI. Between the trimmed V and J ends, which lost 0 bases and 2 bases, there was a span of 7 bases. The CDR3 consists of 14 residues. DNA of the CDR3: TGCGCCAGCAGTGAGTCCACAGGGCAAGAGACCCAGTACTTC. Protein product: CASSESTGQETQYF.

This clonotype was found a few times. The chain recombines TRBV6-5 with TRBJ2-7; D might be TRBD2 (5 bases). Germline CDR1 is MNHEY and CDR2 is SVGAGI. CDR3 size: 13 residues. The germline V and J ends were trimmed by 3 bases and 5 bases, with 11 bases remaining between them. CDR3 bases: TGTGCCAGCAGTTATTCTCAGGAGGACGAGCAGTACTTC. Residues: CASSYSQEDEQYF.

This clonotype was picked up many times. This chain links TRBV9 with TRBJ1-6, with TRBD1 matching over 10 bases. Looked up from germline, CDR1 is SGDLS and CDR2 is YYNGEE. This CDR3 has 16 residues. V lost 3 bases, J lost 7 bases, and 7 bases stayed unmatched. In DNA, the CDR3 is TGTGCCAGCAGCGCCGGACAGGGGGTTGGCAATTCACCCCTCCACTTT. Its protein is CASSAGQGVGNSPLHF.

This clonotype was seen repeatedly, ten times or more. CDR3 amino acids: CASSQISVSGSPLHF. The CDR3, as DNA: TGCGCCAGCAGCCAAATAAGCGTATCGGGTTCACCCCTCCACTTT. The chain recombines TRBV4-1 with TRBJ1-6; D is ambiguous. The V gene lost 2 bases and the J gene lost 9 bases, with 14 bases spanning the gap. Germline V gives CDR1 MGHRA, CDR2 YSYEKL. This CDR3 has 15 residues.